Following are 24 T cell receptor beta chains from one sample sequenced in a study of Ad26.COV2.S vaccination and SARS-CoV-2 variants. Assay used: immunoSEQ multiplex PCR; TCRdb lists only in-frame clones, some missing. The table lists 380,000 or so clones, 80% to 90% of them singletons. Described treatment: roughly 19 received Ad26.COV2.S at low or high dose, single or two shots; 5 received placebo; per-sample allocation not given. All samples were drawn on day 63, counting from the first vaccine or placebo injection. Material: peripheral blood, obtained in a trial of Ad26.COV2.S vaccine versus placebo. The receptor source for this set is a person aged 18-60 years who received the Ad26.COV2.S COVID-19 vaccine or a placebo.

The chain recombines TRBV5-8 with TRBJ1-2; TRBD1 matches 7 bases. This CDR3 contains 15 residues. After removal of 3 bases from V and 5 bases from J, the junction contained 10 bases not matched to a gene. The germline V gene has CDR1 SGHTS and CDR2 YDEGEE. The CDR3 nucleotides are TGTGCCAGCAGCTCACGGACAGGTCTTCGATATGGCTACACCTTC. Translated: CASSSRTGLRYGYTF.

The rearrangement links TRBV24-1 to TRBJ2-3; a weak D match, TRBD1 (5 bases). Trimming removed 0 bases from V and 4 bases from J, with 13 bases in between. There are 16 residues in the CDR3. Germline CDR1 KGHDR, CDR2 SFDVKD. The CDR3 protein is CATSDLGPQGPDTQYF. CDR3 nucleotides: TGTGCCACCAGTGATTTGGGACCTCAGGGCCCAGATACGCAGTATTTT.

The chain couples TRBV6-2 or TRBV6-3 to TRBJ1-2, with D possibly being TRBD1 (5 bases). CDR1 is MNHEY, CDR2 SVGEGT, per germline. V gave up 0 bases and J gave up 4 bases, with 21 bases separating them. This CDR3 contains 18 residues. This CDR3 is CASSYSRGDGLKIYGYTF. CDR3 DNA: TGTGCCAGCAGTTACTCGAGAGGGGATGGCTTAAAAATCTATGGCTACACCTTC.

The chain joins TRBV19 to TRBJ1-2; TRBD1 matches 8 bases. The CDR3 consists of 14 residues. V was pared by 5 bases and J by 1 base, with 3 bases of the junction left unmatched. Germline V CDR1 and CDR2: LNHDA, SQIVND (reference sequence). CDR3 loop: CASSRQGINYGYTF. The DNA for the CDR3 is TGTGCCAGTAGTCGACAGGGGATTAACTATGGCTACACCTTC.

In DNA form, the CDR3 reads TGTGCCAGCTCACCGCGGGACAGAAGTTACAATGAGCAGTTCTTC. Residues: CASSPRDRSYNEQFF. This chain uses TRBV18 with TRBJ2-1; D perhaps matches TRBD1 (7 bases). CDR1 and CDR2 (germline): KGHSH, LQKENI. Trimming stripped 3 bases from V and 4 bases from J, with 13 bases between. The CDR3 covers 15 residues.

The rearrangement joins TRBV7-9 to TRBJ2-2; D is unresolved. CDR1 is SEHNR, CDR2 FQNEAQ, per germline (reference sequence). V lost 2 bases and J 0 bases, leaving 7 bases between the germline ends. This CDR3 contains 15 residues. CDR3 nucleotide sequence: TGTGCCAGCAGCTTATCGAGTACGAACACCGGGGAGCTGTTTTTT. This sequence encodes CASSLSSTNTGELFF. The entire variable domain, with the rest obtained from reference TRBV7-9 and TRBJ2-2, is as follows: DTGVSQNPRHKITKRGQNVTFRCDPISEHNRLYWYRQTLGQGPEFLTYFQNEAQLEKSRLLSDRFSAERPKGSFSTLEIQRTEQGDSAMYLCASSLSSTNTGELFFGEGSRLTVL.

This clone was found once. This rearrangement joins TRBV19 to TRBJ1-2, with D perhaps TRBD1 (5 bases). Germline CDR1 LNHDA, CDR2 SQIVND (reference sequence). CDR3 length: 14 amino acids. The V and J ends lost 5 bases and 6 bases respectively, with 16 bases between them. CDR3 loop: CASSPQGAYNGYTF. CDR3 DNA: TGTGCCAGTAGTCCCCAAGGGGCTTACAATGGCTACACCTTC.

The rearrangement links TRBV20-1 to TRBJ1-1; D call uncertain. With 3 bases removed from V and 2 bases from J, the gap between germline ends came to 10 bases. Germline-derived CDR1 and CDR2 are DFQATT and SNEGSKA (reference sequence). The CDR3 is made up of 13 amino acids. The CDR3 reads CSASQDGNTEAFF. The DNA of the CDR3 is TGCAGTGCTAGTCAGGACGGTAACACTGAAGCTTTCTTT.

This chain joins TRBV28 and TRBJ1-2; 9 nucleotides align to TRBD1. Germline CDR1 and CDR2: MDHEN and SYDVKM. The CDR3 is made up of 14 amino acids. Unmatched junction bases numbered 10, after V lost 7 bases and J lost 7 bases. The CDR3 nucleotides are TGTGCCAGCACCCCTGGACAGGGGTTGGTTGGCTACACCTTC. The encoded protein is CASTPGQGLVGYTF.

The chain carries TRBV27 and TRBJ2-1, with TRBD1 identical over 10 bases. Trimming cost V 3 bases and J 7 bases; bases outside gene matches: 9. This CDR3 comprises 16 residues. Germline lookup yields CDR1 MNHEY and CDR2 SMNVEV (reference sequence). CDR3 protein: CASSFLSQGQGNEQFF. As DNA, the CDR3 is TGTGCCAGCAGTTTCCTTTCCCAGGGACAGGGGAATGAGCAGTTCTTC.

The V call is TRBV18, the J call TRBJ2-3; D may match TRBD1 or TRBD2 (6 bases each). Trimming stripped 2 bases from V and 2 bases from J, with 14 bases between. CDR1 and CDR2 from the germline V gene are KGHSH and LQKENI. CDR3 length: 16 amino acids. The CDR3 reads CASSPAVPGATDTQYF. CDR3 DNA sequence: TGTGCCAGCTCACCAGCGGTTCCGGGGGCCACAGATACGCAGTATTTT. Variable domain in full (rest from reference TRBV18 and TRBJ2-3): NAGVMQNPRHLVRRRGQEARLRCSPMKGHSHVYWYRQLPEEGLKFMVYLQKENIIDESGMPKERFSAEFPKEGPSILRIQQVVRGDSAAYFCASSPAVPGATDTQYFGPGTRLTVL.

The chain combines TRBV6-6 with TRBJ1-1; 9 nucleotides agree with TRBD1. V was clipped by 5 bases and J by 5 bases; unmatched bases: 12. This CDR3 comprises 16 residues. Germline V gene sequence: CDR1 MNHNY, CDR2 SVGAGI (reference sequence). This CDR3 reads CASSPETGGRRTEAFF. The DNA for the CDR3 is TGTGCCAGCAGTCCCGAAACAGGGGGCCGGAGGACTGAAGCTTTCTTT.

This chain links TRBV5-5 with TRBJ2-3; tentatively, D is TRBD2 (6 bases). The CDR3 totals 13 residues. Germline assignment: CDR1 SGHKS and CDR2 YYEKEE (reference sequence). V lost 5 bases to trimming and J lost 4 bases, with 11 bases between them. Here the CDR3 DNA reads TGTGCCAGCAGTGGTTCTAGCGCAGATACGCAGTATTTT. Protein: CASSGSSADTQYF.

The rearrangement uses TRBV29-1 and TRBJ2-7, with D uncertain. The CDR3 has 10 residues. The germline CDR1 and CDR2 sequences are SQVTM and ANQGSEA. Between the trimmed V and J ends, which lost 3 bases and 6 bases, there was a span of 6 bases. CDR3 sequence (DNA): TGCAGCGTTGAGGTTGGCGAGCAGTACTTC. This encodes CSVEVGEQYF.

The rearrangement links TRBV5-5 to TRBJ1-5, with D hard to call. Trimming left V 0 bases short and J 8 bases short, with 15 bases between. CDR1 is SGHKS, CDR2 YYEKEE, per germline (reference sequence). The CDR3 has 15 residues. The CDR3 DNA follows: TGTGCCAGCAGCTTGGGATGGGCACGTGGGGAGCCCCAGCATTTT. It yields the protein CASSLGWARGEPQHF.

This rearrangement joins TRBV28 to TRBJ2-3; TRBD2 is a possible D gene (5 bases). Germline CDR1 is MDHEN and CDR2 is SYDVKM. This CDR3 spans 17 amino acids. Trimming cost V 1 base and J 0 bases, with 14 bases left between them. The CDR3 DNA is TGTGCCAGCAGTTTATTTGGACGGGAACCCAGCACAGATACGCAGTATTTT. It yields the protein CASSLFGREPSTDTQYF.

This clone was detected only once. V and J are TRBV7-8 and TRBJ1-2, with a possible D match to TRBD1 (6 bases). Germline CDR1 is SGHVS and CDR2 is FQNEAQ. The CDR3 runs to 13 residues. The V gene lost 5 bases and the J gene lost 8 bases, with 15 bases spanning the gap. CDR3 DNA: TGTGCCAGCAGCGCGGGACACCGTTCGGGCTACACCTTC. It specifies CASSAGHRSGYTF.

Here the CDR3 reads CASRQPGQGDHSGANVLTF. The CDR3 DNA is TGTGCCAGCAGGCAACCGGGACAGGGGGACCACTCTGGGGCCAACGTCCTGACTTTC. The gene calls are TRBV28 and TRBJ2-6; 11 nucleotides agree with TRBD1. The CDR3 is 19 residues long. V lost 6 bases, J lost 0 bases, and 10 bases stayed unmatched. Germline assignment: CDR1 MDHEN and CDR2 SYDVKM.

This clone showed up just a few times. The CDR3 DNA sequence: TGTGCCAGCAGTATCCTTAAGGGGTCCACCGGGGAGCTGTTTTTT. The encoded protein is CASSILKGSTGELFF. The chain joins TRBV6-5 to TRBJ2-2, with D perhaps matching TRBD1 (5 bases). Per germline, CDR1 MNHEY and CDR2 SVGAGI. This CDR3 has 15 residues. V was clipped by 5 bases and J by 4 bases, with 14 bases between them.

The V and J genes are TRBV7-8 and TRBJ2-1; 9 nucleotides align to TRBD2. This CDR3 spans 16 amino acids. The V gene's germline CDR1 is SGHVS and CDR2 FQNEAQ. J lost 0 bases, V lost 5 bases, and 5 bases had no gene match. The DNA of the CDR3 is TGTGCCAGCAGCCTTCTAGCGGGGACCTCCTACAATGAGCAGTTCTTC. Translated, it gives CASSLLAGTSYNEQFF.

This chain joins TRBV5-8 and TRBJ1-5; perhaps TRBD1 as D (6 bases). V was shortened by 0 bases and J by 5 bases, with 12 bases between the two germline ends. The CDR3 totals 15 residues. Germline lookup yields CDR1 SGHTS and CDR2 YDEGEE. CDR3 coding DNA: TGTGCCAGCAGCTTGGGAGACAGGAGGGATCAGCCCCAGCATTTT. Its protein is CASSLGDRRDQPQHF.

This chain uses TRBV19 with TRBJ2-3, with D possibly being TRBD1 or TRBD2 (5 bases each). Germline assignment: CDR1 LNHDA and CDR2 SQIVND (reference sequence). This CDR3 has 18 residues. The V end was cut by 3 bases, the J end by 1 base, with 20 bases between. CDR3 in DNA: TGTGCCAGTAGTATGTATTTGATCGGGACGGATGGCACAGATACGCAGTATTTT. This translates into CASSMYLIGTDGTDTQYF.

The CDR3 coding sequence is TGTGCCAGCAGCTTGGGTAAATGGAACACTGAAGCTTTCTTT. This encodes CASSLGKWNTEAFF. This chain links TRBV5-8 with TRBJ1-1, with D hard to call. The V end was cut by 0 bases, the J end by 1 base, with 7 bases between. The CDR3 extends over 14 amino acids. Per germline, CDR1 SGHTS and CDR2 YDEGEE.

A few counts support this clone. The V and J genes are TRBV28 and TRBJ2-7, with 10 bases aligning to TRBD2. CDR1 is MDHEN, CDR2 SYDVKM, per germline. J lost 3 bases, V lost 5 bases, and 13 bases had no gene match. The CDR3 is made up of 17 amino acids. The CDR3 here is CASSPVNSGRRHYEQYF. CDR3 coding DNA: TGTGCCAGCAGTCCCGTAAATAGCGGGAGGCGTCACTACGAGCAGTACTTC. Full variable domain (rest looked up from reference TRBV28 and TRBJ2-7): DVKVTQSSRYLVKRTGEKVFLECVQDMDHENMFWYRQDPGLGLRLIYFSYDVKMKEKGDIPEGYSVSREKKERFSLILESASTNQTSMYLCASSPVNSGRRHYEQYFGPGTRLTVT.